This is a list of T cell receptor beta chains from one sample in a study of blood T cell repertoires in COVID-19. Profiled with immunoSEQ multiplex PCR; TCRdb holds only in-frame clones, not every one. The profile shows 180,000 or so clones, about 70% of them singletons. The sequencing input was peripheral blood. These receptor sequences come from a woman between 50 and 59 years old with active or convalescent COVID-19. Both conserved end residues are part of each CDR3. The D gene is left open where the match is weak. Only some rows state a clone size, as once, few, many or a class for expanded clones.

j_call v_call d_call clone_size cdr3_nt cdr3_aa
TRBJ1-2 TRBV7-2 NA NA TGTGCCAGCAGCCACGCAATGCCGGGAGGTCCCTACTACACCTTC CASSHAMPGGPYYTF
TRBJ1-5 TRBV30 TRBD1 NA TGTGCTCTGGACCGGGACAGGGGGAATCAGCCCCAGCATTTT CALDRDRGNQPQHF
TRBJ1-1 TRBV9 TRBD1 few TGTGCCAGCAGCGAACAGGGGGGCACTGAAGCTTTCTTT CASSEQGGTEAFF
TRBJ2-5 TRBV7-2 NA NA TGTGCCAGCAGCCGGTCGCAGGGGCCCCAAGAGACCCAGTACTTC CASSRSQGPQETQYF
TRBJ1-3 TRBV19 NA NA TGTGCCAGTAGTCCCCAAGCCTTCTCAGGGGCTGGAAACACCATATATTTT CASSPQAFSGAGNTIYF
TRBJ1-2 TRBV18 NA few TGTGCCAGCTCACCGAGTCAGCGCAACTATGGCTACACCTTC CASSPSQRNYGYTF
TRBJ2-7 TRBV6-2/TRBV6-3 NA NA TGTGCCAGCACCCCGCAGGGCTTCTCCTACGAGCAGTACTTC CASTPQGFSYEQYF
TRBJ2-3 TRBV6-2/TRBV6-3 NA NA TGTGCCAGCAGTTACGGCCCCGACTACCCCACAGATACGCAGTATTTT CASSYGPDYPTDTQYF
TRBJ2-1 TRBV4-2 TRBD2 NA TGTGCCAGCAGACAAGCGGGGTTAATGGATGAGCAGTTCTTC CASRQAGLMDEQFF
TRBJ2-2 TRBV28 TRBD1 NA TGTGCCAGCAGCGGGACAGGGGGACCCGGGGAGCTGTTTTTT CASSGTGGPGELFF
TRBJ2-3 TRBV30 TRBD2 NA TGTGCCTGGGCCGGGACTAGCGGCCTCACAGATACGCAGTATTTT CAWAGTSGLTDTQYF
TRBJ2-5 TRBV18 TRBD1 NA TGTGCCAGCTCACCTTCTGGACAGGGGACACAAGAGACCCAGTACTTC CASSPSGQGTQETQYF
TRBJ2-1 TRBV3-1/TRBV3-2 TRBD2 few TGTGCCAGCAGCCAGGATTCGGCTAGCGGCAATGAGCAGTTCTTC CASSQDSASGNEQFF
TRBJ2-5 TRBV5-6 NA NA TGTGCCAGCAGCTTTACAGGGCTCAAAGAGACCCAGTACTTC CASSFTGLKETQYF
TRBJ1-5 TRBV7-8 TRBD1 NA TGTGCCAGCAGCCGAGACAGGGACCAGCCCCAGCATTTT CASSRDRDQPQHF
TRBJ2-6 TRBV7-2 TRBD1 NA TGTGCCAGCAGCCCCGGACAGGGATACTCTGGGGCCAACGTCCTGACTTTC CASSPGQGYSGANVLTF